This T cell receptor (beta chain) emerged from a study of blood T cell repertoires in COVID-19. This clone was seen a single time. The CDR3 runs to 14 residues. The germline gives CDR1 SEHNR, CDR2 FQNEAQ (reference sequence). The J segment lost 9 bases and the V segment lost 5 bases, leaving 4 bases of the junction unmatched. Original handling: It was from reference gene primer amplification that nucleated cell counts were estimated. Repertoires were generated with immunoSEQ multiplex PCR, while TCRdb's copy carries only in-frame clones and drops some. V and J calls and clone size are as listed in that table; D and trimming were resolved from the DNA. The sample holds roughly 100,000 clones, approximately 80% seen once.

The sample was peripheral blood. The TCR originated in a man in his sixties with active or convalescent COVID-19. V is TRBV7-9 and J is TRBJ2-2, with TRBD1 matching 12 bases. The CDR3 loop reads CASSPGTGGRELFF. CDR3 nucleotide sequence: TGTGCCAGCAGCCCAGGGACAGGGGGCCGGGAGCTGTTTTTT.